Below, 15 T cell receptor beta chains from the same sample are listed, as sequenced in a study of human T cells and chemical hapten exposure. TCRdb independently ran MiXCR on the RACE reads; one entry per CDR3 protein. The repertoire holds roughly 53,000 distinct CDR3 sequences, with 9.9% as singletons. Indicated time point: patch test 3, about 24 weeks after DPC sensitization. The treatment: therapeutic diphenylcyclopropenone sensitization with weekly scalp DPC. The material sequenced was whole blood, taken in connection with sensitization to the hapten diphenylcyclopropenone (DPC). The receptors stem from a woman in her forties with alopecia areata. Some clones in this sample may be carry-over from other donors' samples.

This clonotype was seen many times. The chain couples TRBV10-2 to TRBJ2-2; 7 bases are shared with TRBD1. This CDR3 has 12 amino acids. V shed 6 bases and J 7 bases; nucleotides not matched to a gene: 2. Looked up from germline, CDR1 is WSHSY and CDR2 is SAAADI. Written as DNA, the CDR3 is TGCGCCAGCAGCCGGACAGGCGGGGAGCTGTTTTTT. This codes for CASSRTGGELFF.

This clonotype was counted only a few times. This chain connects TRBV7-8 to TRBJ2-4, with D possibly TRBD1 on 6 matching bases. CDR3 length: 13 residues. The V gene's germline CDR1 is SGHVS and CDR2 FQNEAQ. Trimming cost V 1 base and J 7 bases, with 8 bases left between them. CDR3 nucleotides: TGTGCCAGCAGCTTAGGAACAGGGAACATTCAGTACTTC. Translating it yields CASSLGTGNIQYF.

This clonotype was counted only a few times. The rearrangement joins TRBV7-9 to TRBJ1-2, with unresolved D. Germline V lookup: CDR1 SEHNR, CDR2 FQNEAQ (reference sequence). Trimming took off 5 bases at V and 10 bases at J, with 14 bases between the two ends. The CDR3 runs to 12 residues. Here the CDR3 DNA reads TGTGCCAGCAGCGGTGATATTTTCTTCTACACCTTC. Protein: CASSGDIFFYTF.

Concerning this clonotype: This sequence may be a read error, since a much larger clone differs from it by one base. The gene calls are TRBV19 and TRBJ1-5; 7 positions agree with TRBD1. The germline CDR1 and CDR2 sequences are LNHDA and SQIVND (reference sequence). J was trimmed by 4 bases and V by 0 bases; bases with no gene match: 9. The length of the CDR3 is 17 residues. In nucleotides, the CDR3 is TGTGCCAGTAGTATAGATCAGGGGGACAGAGGGAATCAGCCCCAGCATTTT. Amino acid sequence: CASSIDQGDRGNQPQHF.

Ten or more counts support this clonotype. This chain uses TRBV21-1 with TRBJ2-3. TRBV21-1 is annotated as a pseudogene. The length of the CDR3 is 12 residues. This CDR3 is CASSEGTDTQYF. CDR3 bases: TGTGCCAGCAGCGAGGGCACAGATACGCAGTATTTT.

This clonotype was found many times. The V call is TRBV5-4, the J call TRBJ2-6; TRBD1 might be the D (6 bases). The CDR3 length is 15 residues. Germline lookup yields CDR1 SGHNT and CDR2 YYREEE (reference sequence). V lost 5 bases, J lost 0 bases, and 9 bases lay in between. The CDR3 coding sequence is TGTGCCAGCAGTGGACAGTCCTCTGGGGCCAACGTCCTGACTTTC. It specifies CASSGQSSGANVLTF.

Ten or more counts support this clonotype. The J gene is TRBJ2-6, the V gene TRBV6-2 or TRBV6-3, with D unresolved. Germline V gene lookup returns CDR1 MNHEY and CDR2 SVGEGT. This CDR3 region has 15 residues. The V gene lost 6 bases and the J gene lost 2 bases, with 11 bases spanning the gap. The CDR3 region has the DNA TGTGCCAGCAGGGGGTTTGAGGCTGGGGCCAACGTCCTGACTTTC. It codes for CASRGFEAGANVLTF.

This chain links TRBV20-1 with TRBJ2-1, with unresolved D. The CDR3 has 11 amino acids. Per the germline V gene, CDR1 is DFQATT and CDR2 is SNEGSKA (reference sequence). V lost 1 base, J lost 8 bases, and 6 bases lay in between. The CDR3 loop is CSARVVDEQFF. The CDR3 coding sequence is TGCAGTGCTAGAGTAGTGGATGAGCAGTTCTTC.

The CDR3 loop is CASSVRIDTEAFF. The DNA for the CDR3 is TGTGCCAGCAGCGTACGGATAGACACTGAAGCTTTCTTT. The rearrangement links TRBV9 to TRBJ1-1; D gene ambiguous. The CDR3 has 13 residues. Germline V gene sequence: CDR1 SGDLS, CDR2 YYNGEE. V lost 1 base, J lost 3 bases, and 7 bases lay in between.

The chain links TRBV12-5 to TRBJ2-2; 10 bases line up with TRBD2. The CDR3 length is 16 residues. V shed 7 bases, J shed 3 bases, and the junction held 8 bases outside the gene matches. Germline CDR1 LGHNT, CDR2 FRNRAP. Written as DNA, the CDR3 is TGTGCTAGTGCCCTCAGCGGGGGGGTGGACACCGGGGAGCTGTTTTTT. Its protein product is CASALSGGVDTGELFF.

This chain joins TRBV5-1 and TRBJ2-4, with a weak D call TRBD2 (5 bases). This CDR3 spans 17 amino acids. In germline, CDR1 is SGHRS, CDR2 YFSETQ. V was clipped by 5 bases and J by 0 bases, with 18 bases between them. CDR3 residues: CASSLDPLGLAKNIQYF. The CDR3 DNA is TGCGCCAGCAGTTTAGACCCACTTGGACTAGCCAAAAACATTCAGTACTTC. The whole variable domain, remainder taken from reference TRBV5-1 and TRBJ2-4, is KAGVTQTPRYLIKTRGQQVTLSCSPISGHRSVSWYQQTPGQGLQFLFEYFSETQRNKGNFPGRFSGRQFSNSRSEMNVSTLELGDSALYLCASSLDPLGLAKNIQYFGAGTRLSVL.

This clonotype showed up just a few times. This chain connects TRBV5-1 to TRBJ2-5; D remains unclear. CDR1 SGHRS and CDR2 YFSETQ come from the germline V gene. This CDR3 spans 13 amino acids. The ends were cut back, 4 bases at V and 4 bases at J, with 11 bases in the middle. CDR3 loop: CASSEANGETQYF. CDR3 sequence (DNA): TGCGCCAGCAGCGAGGCTAACGGAGAGACCCAGTACTTC.

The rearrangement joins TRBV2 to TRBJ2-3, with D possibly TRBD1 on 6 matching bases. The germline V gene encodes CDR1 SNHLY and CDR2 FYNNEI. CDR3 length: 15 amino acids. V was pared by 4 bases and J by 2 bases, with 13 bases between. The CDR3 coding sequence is TGTGCCAGCAGTGGACACAGGGTTTACACAGATACGCAGTATTTT. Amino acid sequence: CASSGHRVYTDTQYF.

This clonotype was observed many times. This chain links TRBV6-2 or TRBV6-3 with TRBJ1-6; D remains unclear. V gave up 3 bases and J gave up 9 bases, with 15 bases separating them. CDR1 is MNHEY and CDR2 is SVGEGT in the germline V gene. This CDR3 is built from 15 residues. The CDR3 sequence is CASSYTSEGTSPLHF. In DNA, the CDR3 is TGTGCCAGCAGTTATACCAGCGAGGGAACTTCACCCCTCCACTTT.

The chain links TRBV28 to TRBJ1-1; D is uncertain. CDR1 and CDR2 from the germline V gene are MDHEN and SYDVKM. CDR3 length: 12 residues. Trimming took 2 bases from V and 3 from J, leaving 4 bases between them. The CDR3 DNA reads TGTGCCAGCAGTTTAATAGACACTGAAGCTTTCTTT. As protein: CASSLIDTEAFF.